The present TCR beta chain was sequenced within a study of T cell responses to AZD1222 COVID-19 vaccine. Sequenced by immunoSEQ multiplex PCR; TCRdb stores in-frame clones only, minus some. The table has some 120,000 clones, under 90% seen once. This CDR3 contains 16 residues. Trimming removed 0 bases from V and 2 bases from J, with 11 bases in between. Germline CDR1 reads KGHSH; CDR2 reads LQKENI. Only a few counts were recorded for this clone. The receptor comes from an adult in good health. This sample comprised peripheral blood, obtained on day 0 of AZD1222 vaccination. The gene calls are TRBV18 and TRBJ1-5, with D possibly being TRBD1 (6 bases). Written as DNA, the CDR3 is TGTGCCAGCTCACCACCCAGGGGTCGTGGCAATCAGCCCCAGCATTTT. Its translation is CASSPPRGRGNQPQHF.